This passage covers 32 T cell receptor beta chains from one sample sequenced in a study of blood T cells in healthy people across ages (dated by TCRdb to the mid-2010s). Library preparation employed 5' RACE. Sequenced on an Illumina HiSeq 2500. The second PCR ran for roughly 6 to 11 cycles and used a J-beta primer mix along with a sample-barcoded 5' primer. TCRdb's own reprocessing of the public reads used fastp at Q25 and MiXCR and kept productive beta chains. Under each unique CDR3 protein, matching rows form one entry showing the most common genes and DNA. The sample includes 700,000 or so distinct CDR3 sequences, with roughly 41% observed a single time. 25% to 30% of the sample goes to the ten largest clones. Specimen: blood. Receptor source: a man older than 75 in good health.

The CDR3 DNA reads TGTGCCAGCAGCCCCCGGACAGGGGGGAGTGACATTCAGTACTTC. Its protein product is CASSPRTGGSDIQYF. The chain recombines TRBV14 with TRBJ2-7; 10 bases map to TRBD1. The tail of the sequence fits TRBJ2-4 better, so the J call may be wrong. The CDR3 is made up of 15 amino acids. Germline V lookup: CDR1 SGHDN, CDR2 FVKESK.

This clonotype has more than one count but fewer than ten. The chain couples TRBV6-2 or TRBV6-3 to TRBJ2-7, with D possibly being TRBD2 (5 bases). CDR1 and CDR2 from the germline V gene are MNHEY and SVGEGT. This CDR3 has 12 residues. V was clipped by 0 bases and J by 9 bases, with 9 bases between them. In DNA, the CDR3 is TGTGCCAGCAGTTACTCAATGGCGGGGCAGTACTTC. Amino acids: CASSYSMAGQYF.

The chain employs TRBV29-1 and TRBJ1-3; D call uncertain. The V end was cut by 0 bases, the J end by 3 bases, with 9 bases between. The V gene's germline CDR1 is SQVTM and CDR2 ANQGSEA. The CDR3 length is 14 residues. CDR3 nucleotide sequence: TGCAGCGTTGAAGATTCCATGAATGGAAACACCATATATTTT. Translated, it gives CSVEDSMNGNTIYF.

This clonotype has just a few counts. The chain combines TRBV25-1 with TRBJ1-1, with 8 bases fitting TRBD1. V lost 4 bases and J lost 1; bases outside the gene matches: 5. The CDR3 covers 15 residues. Per germline, CDR1 MGHDK and CDR2 SYGVNS. As DNA, the CDR3 is TGTGCCAGCAGTGGCTACGACAGGGGGAACACTGAAGCTTTCTTT. Protein sequence: CASSGYDRGNTEAFF.

This clonotype showed up just a few times. The chain employs TRBV6-2 or TRBV6-3 and TRBJ2-1; 14 bases fit TRBD2. The CDR3 length is 16 residues. Germline-derived CDR1 and CDR2 are MNHEY and SVGEGT. J gave up 10 bases and V 0 bases, and 5 bases lay outside the gene matches. The DNA for the CDR3 is TGTGCCAGCAGTTACTCGGGACTAGCGGGAGCAGGGGAGCAGTTCTTC. Its protein product is CASSYSGLAGAGEQFF.

This chain uses TRBV30 with TRBJ1-5; D uncertain. CDR3 size: 14 residues. V was trimmed by 0 bases and J by 2 bases, leaving 8 bases between them. Germline V gives CDR1 GTSNPN, CDR2 SVGIG (reference sequence). CDR3 coding DNA: TGTGCCTGGAGTGTATTAATGGGCAATCAGCCCCAGCATTTT. Translated, it gives CAWSVLMGNQPQHF.

The genes are TRBV28 and TRBJ2-7; 10 nucleotides line up with TRBD2. From germline, CDR1 is MDHEN and CDR2 SYDVKM. This CDR3 spans 16 amino acids. The trim removed 5 bases at V and 1 base at J, leaving 8 bases unmatched. The CDR3 bases are TGTGCCAGCAGTGTAATAGCGGGAGGTCAGTCCTACGAGCAGTACTTC. This gives the protein CASSVIAGGQSYEQYF. Variable domain in full (rest from reference TRBV28 and TRBJ2-7): DVKVTQSSRYLVKRTGEKVFLECVQDMDHENMFWYRQDPGLGLRLIYFSYDVKMKEKGDIPEGYSVSREKKERFSLILESASTNQTSMYLCASSVIAGGQSYEQYFGPGTRLTVT.

This clonotype was observed a handful of times. V gene TRBV7-2 combines with J gene TRBJ2-3; TRBD2 matches at 9 bases. The CDR3 length is 15 residues. CDR1 and CDR2 from the germline V gene are SGHTA and FQGNSA. Trimming removed 5 bases from V and 1 base from J; junction bases left unmatched: 4. CDR3 sequence: CASSVSGSGTDTQYF. CDR3 DNA: TGTGCCAGCAGCGTTAGCGGGAGCGGCACAGATACGCAGTATTTT.

For this clonotype: A much larger clone lies one base from this, so it may be a read error. The chain recombines TRBV11-2 with TRBJ2-1; D is possibly TRBD2 (6 bases). Matching the DNA end better, TRBJ2-7 makes the J call doubtful. CDR3 length: 16 residues. Per the germline V gene, CDR1 is SGHAT and CDR2 is FQNNGV. This CDR3 is CASSGGDFGSYNEQYF. The CDR3 coding sequence is TGTGCCAGCAGCGGCGGGGACTTTGGCTCCTACAATGAGCAGTACTTC.

The chain joins TRBV6-1 to TRBJ1-2; D possibly corresponds to TRBD1 (5 bases). V was pared by 2 bases and J by 8 bases, with 15 bases between. Germline-derived CDR1 and CDR2 are MNHNS and SASEGT. The CDR3 covers 14 residues. In DNA, the CDR3 is TGTGCCAGCAGTGAACAGGGCCAGGCGGACGGCTACACCTTC. Protein sequence: CASSEQGQADGYTF.

Points on this clonotype: This clone may be a read error of a much larger clone one base away. The chain recombines TRBV7-2 with TRBJ2-3; either TRBD1 or TRBD2 may fit D (6 bases each). CDR1 is SGHTA and CDR2 is FQGNSA in the germline V gene. CDR3 length: 15 residues. This CDR3 reads CASSPGALSADMQYF. DNA for the CDR3: TGTGCCAGCAGCCCGGGGGCATTGTCGGCAGATATGCAGTATTTT.

This clonotype was recorded at least ten times. V and J are TRBV4-3 and TRBJ2-1, with unresolved D. The CDR3 covers 15 residues. The V gene lost 0 bases and the J gene lost 8 bases, with 14 bases spanning the gap. The germline V gene has CDR1 LGHNA and CDR2 YSLEER. Here the CDR3 reads CASSQDKLRNDEQFF. CDR3 bases: TGCGCCAGCAGCCAAGATAAACTAAGGAATGATGAGCAGTTCTTC.

In DNA, the CDR3 is TGTGCCAGCAGTGAAATCGGACAGGGGGGGACCCAGTACTTC. It yields the protein CASSEIGQGGTQYF. The chain carries TRBV25-1 and TRBJ2-5, with 10 bases aligning to TRBD1. V lost 2 bases to trimming and J lost 7 bases; unmatched junction nucleotides: 4. The germline gives CDR1 MGHDK, CDR2 SYGVNS. The CDR3 covers 14 residues. The complete variable domain, with remaining parts taken from reference TRBV25-1 and TRBJ2-5, reads EADIYQTPRYLVIGTGKKITLECSQTMGHDKMYWYQQDPGMELHLIHYSYGVNSTEKGDLSSESTVSRIRTEHFPLTLESARPSHTSQYLCASSEIGQGGTQYFGPGTRLLVL.

The chain combines TRBV20-1 with TRBJ2-1; TRBD1 agrees at 9 bases. The CDR3 is 16 amino acids. V trimming: 1 base; J trimming: 4 bases; junction bases outside the gene matches: 8. The germline gives CDR1 DFQATT, CDR2 SNEGSKA (reference sequence). The CDR3 here is CSARASTGGFYNEQFF. The CDR3 region has the DNA TGCAGTGCTAGAGCTTCAACAGGGGGCTTTTACAATGAGCAGTTCTTC.

This clonotype was counted between two and nine times. This rearrangement joins TRBV7-9 to TRBJ1-2; tentatively, D is TRBD1 (6 bases). Between the trimmed V and J ends, which lost 3 bases and 5 bases, there was a span of 10 bases. CDR1 and CDR2 (germline): SEHNR, FQNEAQ (reference sequence). The CDR3 length is 13 residues. CDR3 bases: TGTGCCAGCAGCTTCCCAGGGGCTTATGGCTACACCTTC. This sequence encodes CASSFPGAYGYTF.

This clonotype turned up a few times. The V and J genes are TRBV4-1 and TRBJ1-5, with D perhaps matching TRBD1 (5 bases). The CDR3 is 15 amino acids. The V gene lost 4 bases and the J gene lost 2 bases, with 12 bases spanning the gap. Germline-derived CDR1 and CDR2 are MGHRA and YSYEKL. CDR3 protein: CASSLNQGGNQPQHF. CDR3 bases: TGCGCCAGCAGCCTTAATCAGGGCGGCAATCAGCCCCAGCATTTT.

This sequence joins TRBV30 and TRBJ2-1; D ambiguous. Trimming took off 1 base at V and 6 bases at J, with 4 bases between the two ends. CDR3 length: 11 amino acids. From germline, CDR1 is GTSNPN and CDR2 SVGIG (reference sequence). The CDR3 reads CAWSAVNEQFF. The CDR3 nucleotides are TGTGCCTGGAGTGCGGTCAATGAGCAGTTCTTC.

The chain uses TRBV6-5 and TRBJ1-5; D is unclear. Germline V gene lookup returns CDR1 MNHEY and CDR2 SVGAGI. This CDR3 has 14 residues. Trimming pared 7 bases from V and 0 bases from J, leaving 10 bases between. The CDR3 DNA reads as TGTGCCAGCAATTTCAGAGATAGCAATCAGCCCCAGCATTTT. Amino acid sequence: CASNFRDSNQPQHF.

This chain connects TRBV7-8 to TRBJ2-1; D is unclear. The V and J ends lost 2 bases and 14 bases respectively, with 13 bases between them. In germline, CDR1 is SGHVS, CDR2 FQNEAQ. The CDR3 extends over 12 amino acids. The CDR3, as DNA: TGTGCCAGCAGCTTAAGTGGGTTGGGAAAGTTCTTC. It codes for CASSLSGLGKFF.

The table lists this clonotype with a few counts. V gene TRBV24-1 combines with J gene TRBJ2-1; D possibly corresponds to TRBD2 (6 bases). The CDR3 contains 13 residues. From germline, CDR1 is KGHDR and CDR2 SFDVKD. V dropped 1 base and J dropped 7 bases, with 7 bases sitting between them. The CDR3 is CATSDFGGNEQFF. Here the CDR3 DNA reads TGTGCCACCAGTGATTTCGGGGGTAATGAGCAGTTCTTC.

The chain carries TRBV7-2 and TRBJ1-1; D might be TRBD1 (5 bases). Germline CDR1 is SGHTA and CDR2 is FQGNSA. Trimming stripped 5 bases from V and 4 bases from J, with 11 bases between. The CDR3 has 13 residues. The CDR3 bases are TGTGCCAGCAGCCCAGCAGGGTCCACTGAAGCTTTCTTT. Encoded protein: CASSPAGSTEAFF. The full variable domain, its missing parts supplied by reference TRBV7-2 and TRBJ1-1, is GAGVSQSPSNKVTEKGKDVELRCDPISGHTALYWYRQSLGQGLEFLIYFQGNSAPDKSGLPSDRFSAERTGGSVSTLTIQRTQQEDSAVYLCASSPAGSTEAFFGQGTRLTVV.

The chain links TRBV27 to TRBJ2-6; a possible D gene is TRBD1 (6 bases). The CDR3 totals 15 residues. Germline CDR1 and CDR2: MNHEY and SMNVEV (reference sequence). V shed 11 bases and J shed 4 bases, with 18 bases lying between them. The CDR3 region has the DNA TGTGCCGCGGGCGAACAGGGAACCGGGGCCAACGTCCTGACTTTC. It encodes CAAGEQGTGANVLTF.

This clonotype came up a few times. This chain links TRBV30 with TRBJ2-1; no clear D. Trimming stripped 0 bases from V and 2 bases from J, with 5 bases between. The CDR3 sequence is 13 residues long. CDR1 and CDR2 from the germline V gene are GTSNPN and SVGIG (reference sequence). The CDR3 region has the DNA TGTGCCTGGAGTGTCCCCACCTACAATGAGCAGTTCTTC. Translating it yields CAWSVPTYNEQFF. The entire variable domain, with the rest obtained from reference TRBV30 and TRBJ2-1, is as follows: SQTIHQWPATLVQPVGSPLSLECTVEGTSNPNLYWYRQAAGRGLQLLFYSVGIGQISSEVPQNLSASRPQDRQFILSSKKLLLSDSGFYLCAWSVPTYNEQFFGPGTRLTVL.

In this sample, this clonotype turned up a few times. The chain is built from TRBV4-2 and TRBJ1-4, with TRBD1 matching 7 bases. With V trimmed by 0 bases and J by 10 bases, 11 bases remained unmatched. Germline V gene sequence: CDR1 LGHNA, CDR2 YNFKEQ. This CDR3 comprises 16 residues. CDR3 in DNA: TGTGCCAGCAGCCAAGATCTGGGCAGGGGGTTGGTAAAACTGTTTTTT. It encodes CASSQDLGRGLVKLFF.

The rearrangement joins TRBV7-3 to TRBJ1-1; possible D gene TRBD1, 6 bases. Trimming removed 1 base at V and 3 bases at J, with 9 bases between. This CDR3 contains 14 residues. Germline-derived CDR1 and CDR2 are SGHTA and FQGTGA. The DNA of the CDR3 is TGTGCCAGCAGCTTAAACAGGGCGGACACTGAAGCTTTCTTT. This encodes CASSLNRADTEAFF.

The chain joins TRBV20-1 to TRBJ2-3; 9 bases map to TRBD2. J lost 6 bases, V lost 6 bases, and 16 bases had no gene match. This CDR3 contains 16 residues. Germline CDR1 is DFQATT and CDR2 is SNEGSKA (reference sequence). This CDR3 reads CSALPGRGRGRDTQYF. CDR3 nucleotides: TGCAGTGCGCTCCCAGGGCGCGGGAGGGGACGGGATACGCAGTATTTT.

In the case of this clonotype: At one end the junction does not follow the germline gene, possibly because of a read error. The V gene is TRBV18, the J gene TRBJ2-3; 8 bases line up with TRBD1. CDR1 and CDR2 from the germline V gene are KGHSH and LQKENI. There are 15 residues in the CDR3. The CDR3: CASSPTGASTETQYF. For the CDR3, the DNA is TGTGCCAGCTCACCGACAGGGGCTAGCACAGAGACGCAGTATTTT.

The rearrangement links TRBV7-2 to TRBJ1-5; no reliable D call. The V end lost 1 base, the J end lost 5 bases, and 12 bases lay between the germline ends. The CDR3 totals 15 residues. Germline loops: CDR1 SGHTA, CDR2 FQGNSA. This chain's CDR3 is CASSLDGSVYQPQHF. The CDR3 bases are TGTGCCAGCAGCTTAGATGGGAGTGTATATCAGCCCCAGCATTTT. Drawing the rest from reference TRBV7-2 and TRBJ1-5, the complete variable domain is GAGVSQSPSNKVTEKGKDVELRCDPISGHTALYWYRQSLGQGLEFLIYFQGNSAPDKSGLPSDRFSAERTGGSVSTLTIQRTQQEDSAVYLCASSLDGSVYQPQHFGDGTRLSIL.

The chain joins TRBV27 to TRBJ2-7; TRBD2 agrees at 12 bases. V shed 5 bases, J shed 2 bases, and the junction held 7 bases outside the gene matches. Germline CDR1 is MNHEY and CDR2 is SMNVEV (reference sequence). The CDR3 length is 16 residues. In DNA, the CDR3 is TGTGCCAGCAGTAAACTAGCGGGAGGTACCCCCTACGAGCAGTACTTC. It encodes CASSKLAGGTPYEQYF.

CDR3 in amino acids: CAISGDGDTSMPPYF. The CDR3 DNA sequence: TGTGCCATCAGTGGTGATGGGGACACTTCGATGCCTCCGTACTTC. The rearrangement uses TRBV10-3 and TRBJ2-5; D might be TRBD1 (6 bases). The CDR3 covers 15 residues. V lost 4 bases to trimming and J lost 13 bases, with 25 bases between them. The germline CDR1 and CDR2 sequences are ENHRY and SYGVKD.

The CDR3: CAPQRHNQPQHF. Written as DNA, the CDR3 is TGTGCTCCCCAGAGGCACAATCAGCCCCAGCATTTT. This chain connects TRBV6-1 to TRBJ1-5; D gene unclear. The germline gives CDR1 MNHNS, CDR2 SASEGT. The CDR3 is 12 amino acids.

About this clonotype: Relative to the germline gene, one junction end is altered; a read error may explain this. V and J are TRBV5-5 and TRBJ2-7; 8 nucleotides line up with TRBD1. The assigned J gene may be wrong: the sequence end matches TRBJ2-5 better. This CDR3 region has 15 residues. Germline values: CDR1 SGHKS, CDR2 YYEKEE (reference sequence). CDR3 coding DNA: TGTGCCAGTAGCTTGGACAGGGATGGGGGGGAGACCCAGTACTTC. Its translation is CASSLDRDGGETQYF.